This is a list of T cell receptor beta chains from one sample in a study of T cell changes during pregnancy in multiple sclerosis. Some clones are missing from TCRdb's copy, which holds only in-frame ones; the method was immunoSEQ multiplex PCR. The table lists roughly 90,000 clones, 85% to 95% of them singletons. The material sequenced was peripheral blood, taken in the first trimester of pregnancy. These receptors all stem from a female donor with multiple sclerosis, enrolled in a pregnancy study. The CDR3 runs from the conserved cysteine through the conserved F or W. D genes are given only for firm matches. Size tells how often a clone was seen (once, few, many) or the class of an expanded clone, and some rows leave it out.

DNA: TGTGCCAGCAGCTTGGGACAGTTCCGGGAAGATGGCTACACCTTC
CDR3: CASSLGQFREDGYTF
length: 15
J: TRBJ1-2
V: TRBV7-2
size: .
D: TRBD1

DNA: TGTGCCAGCAGCTTTCGGTCGATCGCCGGGGAGCTGTTTTTT
CDR3: CASSFRSIAGELFF
length: 14
J: TRBJ2-2
V: TRBV5-6
size: once
D: .

DNA: TGTGCCTGGGGAGGACCGGGGGTAAGGAGTGAGCAGTTCTTC
CDR3: CAWGGPGVRSEQFF
length: 14
J: TRBJ2-1
V: TRBV30
size: once
D: .

DNA: TGTGCCAGCAGCTTAGGAGCGGGCAATCAGCCCCAGCATTTT
CDR3: CASSLGAGNQPQHF
length: 14
J: TRBJ1-5
V: TRBV7-9
size: .
D: .

DNA: TGTGCCAGCAGCCGGGACAGGGTAAATTCACCCCTCCACTTT
CDR3: CASSRDRVNSPLHF
length: 14
J: TRBJ1-6
V: TRBV2
size: .
D: TRBD1

DNA: TGTGCCAGCAGTGAGGGGGCAGGGATATACAATGAGCAGTTCTTC
CDR3: CASSEGAGIYNEQFF
length: 15
J: TRBJ2-1
V: TRBV6-4
size: .
D: .

DNA: TGTGCCACCCTAGGAAACAATGAGCAGTTCTTC
CDR3: CATLGNNEQFF
length: 11
J: TRBJ2-1
V: TRBV27
size: .
D: .

DNA: TGTGCCAGCAGCTTATCGGGACTAGGCAATGAGCAGTTCTTC
CDR3: CASSLSGLGNEQFF
length: 14
J: TRBJ2-1
V: TRBV7-2
size: .
D: TRBD2

DNA: TGTGCCAGCAGCCAAGATCTCGCGAGGGAGCAGTACTTC
CDR3: CASSQDLAREQYF
length: 13
J: TRBJ2-7
V: TRBV14
size: .
D: .

DNA: TGTGCCAGTAACCCTCGTAGGACAGCGAACACTGAAGCTTTCTTT
CDR3: CASNPRRTANTEAFF
length: 15
J: TRBJ1-1
V: TRBV19
size: .
D: .

DNA: TGTGCCAGCAGCTTGGCGGCAGGGAACTATGGCTACACCTTC
CDR3: CASSLAAGNYGYTF
length: 14
J: TRBJ1-2
V: TRBV5-4
size: .
D: .

DNA: TGTGCCACCAGCAGAGATAGCGAGCGAGTGTCTCGAGAAAAACTGTTTTTT
CDR3: CATSRDSERVSREKLFF
length: 17
J: TRBJ1-4
V: TRBV15
size: .
D: .

DNA: TGTGCCAGCAGTTCCGGGACAGGGGCCCACGAGCAGTACTTC
CDR3: CASSSGTGAHEQYF
length: 14
J: TRBJ2-7
V: TRBV13
size: .
D: TRBD1

DNA: TGCGCCAGCAGTCAGGGAGGAGGTAGTTCACCCCTCCACTTT
CDR3: CASSQGGGSSPLHF
length: 14
J: TRBJ1-6
V: TRBV10-2
size: .
D: .

DNA: TGCGCCAGCAGCTTCTCAGGACAGGAACTCTACGAGCAGTACTTC
CDR3: CASSFSGQELYEQYF
length: 15
J: TRBJ2-7
V: TRBV5-1
size: .
D: TRBD1

DNA: TGTGCCAGCAGTGATCCGGGACAGGGGTGGGCTGGGGCCAACGTCCTGACTTTC
CDR3: CASSDPGQGWAGANVLTF
length: 18
J: TRBJ2-6
V: TRBV6-1
size: .
D: TRBD1

DNA: TGTGCCAGCAGCTTACGCCCCGGGACAGTCAAAAACATTCAGTACTTC
CDR3: CASSLRPGTVKNIQYF
length: 16
J: TRBJ2-4
V: TRBV7-8
size: .
D: TRBD1

DNA: TGCGCCAGCAGCCGGGGCCAGGGGACCCAAGAGACCCAGTACTTC
CDR3: CASSRGQGTQETQYF
length: 15
J: TRBJ2-5
V: TRBV5-1
size: .
D: .

DNA: TGTGCCAGCAGTTCCCTAGCGGGGGCCACTGCTACGCAGTATTTT
CDR3: CASSSLAGATATQYF
length: 15
J: TRBJ2-3
V: TRBV6-1
size: .
D: TRBD2

DNA: TGTGCCACCCTCTCTGGAAACACCATATATTTT
CDR3: CATLSGNTIYF
length: 11
J: TRBJ1-3
V: TRBV6-1
size: .
D: .

DNA: TGTGCCACCCGGACAGGGGTAAACTCTGGGGCCAACGTCCTGACTTTC
CDR3: CATRTGVNSGANVLTF
length: 16
J: TRBJ2-6
V: TRBV19
size: .
D: TRBD1

DNA: TGTGCCACCCTACTAGCGGGAGACACAGATACGCAGTATTTT
CDR3: CATLLAGDTDTQYF
length: 14
J: TRBJ2-3
V: TRBV15
size: once
D: TRBD2

DNA: TGTGCCAGCAGCTGGCCTATGCTAGCGAGCACAGATACGCAGTATTTT
CDR3: CASSWPMLASTDTQYF
length: 16
J: TRBJ2-3
V: TRBV7-3
size: .
D: .

DNA: TGTGCCAGCAGTGACAGGGAGGGTACTGAAGCTTTCTTT
CDR3: CASSDREGTEAFF
length: 13
J: TRBJ1-1
V: TRBV6-4
size: .
D: .

DNA: TGTGCCAGCAGTTTACTAGACCGCAAAGATACGCAGTATTTT
CDR3: CASSLLDRKDTQYF
length: 14
J: TRBJ2-3
V: TRBV27
size: .
D: .

DNA: TGTGCCAGTAGTGACAGGGATTACACTGAAGCTTTCTTT
CDR3: CASSDRDYTEAFF
length: 13
J: TRBJ1-1
V: TRBV19
size: .
D: TRBD1

DNA: TGTGCCAGCAGCCCGGACAGGCTCTCACCCCTCTATGGCTACACCTTC
CDR3: CASSPDRLSPLYGYTF
length: 16
J: TRBJ1-2
V: TRBV7-8
size: .
D: TRBD1

DNA: TGTGCCAGCAGCGTAGCCGAACTAGCGGGCCGTCCTGACAATGAGCAGTTCTTC
CDR3: CASSVAELAGRPDNEQFF
length: 18
J: TRBJ2-1
V: TRBV9
size: .
D: TRBD2

DNA: TGCAGCGCTAGGGACGGTGGGGGGACTGAAGCTTTCTTT
CDR3: CSARDGGGTEAFF
length: 13
J: TRBJ1-1
V: TRBV29-1
size: .
D: .

DNA: TGCGCCAGCAGTGAGGTTCTATCGGTGGAGTACTATGGCTACACCTTC
CDR3: CASSEVLSVEYYGYTF
length: 16
J: TRBJ1-2
V: TRBV10-1
size: .
D: .

DNA: TGTGCCAGCAGCCTGAGGACAGGGAGTTTACTAGAGACCCAGTACTTC
CDR3: CASSLRTGSLLETQYF
length: 16
J: TRBJ2-5
V: TRBV7-8
size: .
D: TRBD1